This TCR beta chain was captured in a study of CD8 T cells in ankylosing spondylitis. The study's findings and limits: Apparently characteristic of ankylosing spondylitis blood was a TCR beta motif (eight highly homologous variants). Clones linked with disease were CD8+ and fairly uncommon in the peripheral blood. Matched ankylosing spondylitis synovial fluid reportedly showed significant enrichment of disease-linked clones.

This clonotype was seen more than once but under ten times. The antigen is unknown. TCR beta libraries were made by quantitative 5'-RACE with molecular barcodes. MiXCR, applied by TCRdb to the 5' RACE reads, yields one record per CDR3 protein. The sample holds just over 300,000 distinct CDR3 sequences, under 25% seen once. Per the germline V gene, CDR1 is DFQATT and CDR2 is SNEGSKA (reference sequence). V was clipped by 6 bases and J by 6 bases; unmatched bases: 7. This CDR3 has 12 amino acids. The V gene is TRBV20-1, the J gene TRBJ2-7; 8 bases agree with TRBD1. The sequence was collected from a female donor with ankylosing spondylitis or in good health (not recorded which). The sequenced material came from blood, either unsorted or a sorted T cell fraction (not recorded which). Here the CDR3 reads CSAPDRGREQYF. CDR3 nucleotide sequence: TGCAGTGCCCCCGACAGGGGCCGCGAGCAGTACTTC.